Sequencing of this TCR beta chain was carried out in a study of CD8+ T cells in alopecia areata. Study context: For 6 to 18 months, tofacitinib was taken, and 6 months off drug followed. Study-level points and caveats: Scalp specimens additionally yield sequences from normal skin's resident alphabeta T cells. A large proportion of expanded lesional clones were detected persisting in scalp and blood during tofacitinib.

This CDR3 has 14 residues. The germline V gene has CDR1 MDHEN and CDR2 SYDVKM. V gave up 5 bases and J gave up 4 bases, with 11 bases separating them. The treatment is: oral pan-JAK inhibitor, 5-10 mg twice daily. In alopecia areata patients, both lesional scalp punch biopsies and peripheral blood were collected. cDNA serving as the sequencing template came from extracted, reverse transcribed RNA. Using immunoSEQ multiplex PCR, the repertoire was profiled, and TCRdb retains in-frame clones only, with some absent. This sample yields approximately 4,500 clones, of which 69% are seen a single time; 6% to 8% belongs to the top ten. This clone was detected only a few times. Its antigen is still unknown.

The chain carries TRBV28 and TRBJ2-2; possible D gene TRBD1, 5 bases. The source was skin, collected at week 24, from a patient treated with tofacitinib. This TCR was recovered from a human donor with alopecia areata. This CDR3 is CASSPTVGTGELFF. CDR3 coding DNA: TGTGCCAGCAGTCCGACAGTCGGCACCGGGGAGCTGTTTTTT. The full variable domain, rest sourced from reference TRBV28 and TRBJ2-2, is DVKVTQSSRYLVKRTGEKVFLECVQDMDHENMFWYRQDPGLGLRLIYFSYDVKMKEKGDIPEGYSVSREKKERFSLILESASTNQTSMYLCASSPTVGTGELFFGEGSRLTVL.